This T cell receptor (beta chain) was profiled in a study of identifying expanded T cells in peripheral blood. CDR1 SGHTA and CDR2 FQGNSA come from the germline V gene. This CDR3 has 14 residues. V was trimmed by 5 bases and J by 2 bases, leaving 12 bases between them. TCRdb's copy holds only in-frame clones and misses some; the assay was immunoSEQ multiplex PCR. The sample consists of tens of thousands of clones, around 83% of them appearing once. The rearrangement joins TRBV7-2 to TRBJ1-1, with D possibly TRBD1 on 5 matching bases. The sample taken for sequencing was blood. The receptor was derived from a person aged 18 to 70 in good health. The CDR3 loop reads CASSLYGGNTEAFF. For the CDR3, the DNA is TGTGCCAGCAGCCTATACGGGGGAAACACTGAAGCTTTCTTT.